These 11 T cell receptor beta chains came from one sample sequenced in a study of cytomegalovirus exposure and HLA in healthy donors. The primer mix had 60 Vbeta and 13 Jbeta primers. Measured with immunoSEQ multiplex PCR; TCRdb has only the in-frame clones, and not every one. The table has about 210,000 clones, about 88% seen once. Source material: PBMCs. The receptors stem from a girl aged 2-10 years in good health and CMV-seronegative.

The genes are TRBV2 and TRBJ2-1; 12 nucleotides match TRBD2. The J segment lost 5 bases and the V segment lost 3 bases, leaving 2 bases of the junction unmatched. Germline CDR1 reads SNHLY; CDR2 reads FYNNEI. The CDR3 extends over 15 amino acids. CDR3 sequence: CASSDRTSGDNEQFF. CDR3 coding DNA: TGTGCCAGCAGTGATAGGACTAGCGGGGACAATGAGCAGTTCTTC. Together with reference TRBV2 and TRBJ2-1, the CDR3 gives the full variable domain: EPEVTQTPSHQVTQMGQEVILRCVPISNHLYFYWYRQILGQKVEFLVSFYNNEISEKSEIFDDQFSVERPDGSNFTLKIRSTKLEDSAMYFCASSDRTSGDNEQFFGPGTRLTVL.

V usage is TRBV4-1 and J usage is TRBJ2-1; D remains ambiguous. Trimming took 0 bases from V and 7 from J, leaving 7 bases between them. From germline, CDR1 is MGHRA and CDR2 YSYEKL. The CDR3 covers 13 residues. CDR3: CASSQDNGNEQFF. The CDR3 nucleotides are TGCGCCAGCAGCCAAGATAACGGTAATGAGCAGTTCTTC.

The chain couples TRBV29-1 to TRBJ2-3; D ambiguous. Per germline, CDR1 SQVTM and CDR2 ANQGSEA. Trimming stripped 7 bases from V and 0 bases from J, with 5 bases between. The CDR3 sequence is 11 residues long. CDR3 in amino acids: CSATSTDTQYF. The CDR3 bases are TGCAGCGCGACTAGCACAGATACGCAGTATTTT.

The CDR3 coding sequence is TGTGCCAGCAGCCAAGATATAGCGGGGGGATACAATGAGCAGTTCTTC. Translation: CASSQDIAGGYNEQFF. The chain couples TRBV4-2 to TRBJ2-1; TRBD2 agrees at 10 bases. CDR1 is LGHNA, CDR2 YNFKEQ, per germline. The CDR3 sequence is 16 residues long. The junction had 3 bases not matched to a gene; V was cut back by 0 bases and J by 4 bases.

This sequence joins TRBV27 and TRBJ2-7; TRBD2 is a possible D gene (6 bases). Looked up from germline, CDR1 is MNHEY and CDR2 is SMNVEV (reference sequence). Trimming took 2 bases from V and 6 from J, leaving 11 bases between them. The CDR3 covers 13 residues. CDR3 protein: CASSLRTGGEQYF. CDR3 DNA: TGTGCCAGCAGTTTACGGACCGGGGGCGAGCAGTACTTC.

The rearrangement joins TRBV25-1 to TRBJ2-5; 8 positions match TRBD1. The CDR3 sequence is 11 residues long. Germline CDR1 and CDR2: MGHDK and SYGVNS. The V gene end was trimmed by 7 bases and the J gene end by 7 bases; junction bases not matched to a gene: 2. The CDR3, as DNA: TGTGCCAGCACCCAGGGGGCGACCCAGTACTTC. Its translation: CASTQGATQYF.

The V gene is TRBV11-3, the J gene TRBJ1-1, with D perhaps TRBD1 (6 bases). With 2 bases removed from V and 3 bases from J, the gap between germline ends came to 7 bases. This CDR3 spans 13 amino acids. Germline lookup yields CDR1 SGHNT and CDR2 YENEEA. The CDR3 protein is CASSLQGYTEAFF. The CDR3 nucleotides read TGTGCCAGCAGCTTACAGGGGTACACTGAAGCTTTCTTT.

This sequence joins TRBV5-4 and TRBJ2-7; 7 nucleotides align to TRBD1. CDR3 size: 13 residues. V lost 4 bases, J lost 1 base, and 2 bases stayed unmatched. Germline V gives CDR1 SGHNT, CDR2 YYREEE (reference sequence). In DNA form, the CDR3 reads TGTGCCAGCAGCAGGGACAGATCCTACGAGCAGTACTTC. This translates into CASSRDRSYEQYF.

The chain uses TRBV11-2 and TRBJ2-4, with D perhaps matching TRBD1 (6 bases). Between the trimmed V and J ends, which lost 1 base and 0 bases, there was a span of 10 bases. The CDR3 spans 16 residues. CDR1 and CDR2 from the germline V gene are SGHAT and FQNNGV. The CDR3 loop is CASSLVDSLAKNIQYF. The CDR3 DNA is TGTGCCAGCAGCTTAGTGGACAGCTTAGCCAAAAACATTCAGTACTTC.

This chain joins TRBV5-4 and TRBJ2-7, with TRBD1 matching over 8 bases. In germline, CDR1 is SGHNT, CDR2 YYREEE (reference sequence). The CDR3 has 15 amino acids. Trimming cost V 0 bases and J 4 bases; bases outside gene matches: 6. The CDR3 DNA reads TGTGCCAGCAGCTTGGCGGGCCAGGGGGCATACGAGCAGTACTTC. It yields the protein CASSLAGQGAYEQYF.

V gene TRBV30 combines with J gene TRBJ1-2; D is undetermined. Germline loops: CDR1 GTSNPN, CDR2 SVGIG (reference sequence). V shed 3 bases and J shed 8 bases, with 28 bases lying between them. The CDR3 length is 17 residues. The DNA of the CDR3 is TGTGCCTGGAGCTCTACCCGTTTACGTAGGCTTGCGGGGGGCTACACCTTC. It encodes CAWSSTRLRRLAGGYTF.